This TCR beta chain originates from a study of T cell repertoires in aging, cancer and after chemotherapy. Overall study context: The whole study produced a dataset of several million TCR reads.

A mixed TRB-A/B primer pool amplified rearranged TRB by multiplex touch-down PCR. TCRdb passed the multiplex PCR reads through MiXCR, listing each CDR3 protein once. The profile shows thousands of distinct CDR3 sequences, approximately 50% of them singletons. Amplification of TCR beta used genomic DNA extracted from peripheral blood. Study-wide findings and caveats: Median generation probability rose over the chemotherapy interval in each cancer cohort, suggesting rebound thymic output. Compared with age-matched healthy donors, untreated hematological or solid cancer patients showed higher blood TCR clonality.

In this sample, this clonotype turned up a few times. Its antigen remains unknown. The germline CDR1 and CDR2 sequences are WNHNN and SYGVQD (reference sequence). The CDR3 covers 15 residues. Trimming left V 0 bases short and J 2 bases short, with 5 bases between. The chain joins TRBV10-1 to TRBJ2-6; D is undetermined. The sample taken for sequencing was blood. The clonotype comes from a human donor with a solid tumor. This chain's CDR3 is CASSESATGANVLTF. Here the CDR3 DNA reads TGCGCCAGCAGTGAGTCTGCAACTGGGGCCAACGTCCTGACTTTC.